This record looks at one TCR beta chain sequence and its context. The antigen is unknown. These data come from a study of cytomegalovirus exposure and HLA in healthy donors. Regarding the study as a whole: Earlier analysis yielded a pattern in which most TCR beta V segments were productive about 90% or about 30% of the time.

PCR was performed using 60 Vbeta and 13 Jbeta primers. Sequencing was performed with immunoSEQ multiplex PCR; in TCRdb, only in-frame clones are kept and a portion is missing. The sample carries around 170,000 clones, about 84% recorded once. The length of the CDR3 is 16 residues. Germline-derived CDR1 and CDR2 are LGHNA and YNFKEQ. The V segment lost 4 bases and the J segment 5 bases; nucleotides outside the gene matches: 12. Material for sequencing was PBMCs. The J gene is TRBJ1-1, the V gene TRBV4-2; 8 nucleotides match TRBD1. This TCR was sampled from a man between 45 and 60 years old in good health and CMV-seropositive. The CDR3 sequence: CASSRTSTGDGTEAFF. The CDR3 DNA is TGTGCCAGCAGCCGCACTTCGACAGGGGATGGGACTGAAGCTTTCTTT.